Presented here are 2 T cell receptor beta chains from one specimen sequenced in a study of blood T cell repertoires in COVID-19. Sequenced by immunoSEQ multiplex PCR; TCRdb stores in-frame clones only, minus some. The table records about 170,000 clones, around four fifths of them present only once. Material for sequencing was PBMCs or T cells enriched from blood (not recorded which). Receptors originate from a woman between 50 and 59 years old in a cohort exposed to, infected with or recovered from COVID-19 (not recorded which).

This chain links TRBV7-8 with TRBJ2-7, with TRBD1 matching over 9 bases. Germline CDR1 is SGHVS and CDR2 is FQNEAQ. This CDR3 is 15 amino acids long. J was trimmed by 5 bases and V by 0 bases; bases with no gene match: 5. CDR3 protein: CASSLAGQGIDEQYF. The CDR3 DNA reads as TGTGCCAGCAGCTTAGCAGGACAGGGGATCGACGAGCAGTACTTC.

V usage is TRBV28 and J usage is TRBJ2-5, with 8 bases matching TRBD2. There are 14 residues in the CDR3. The trim removed 6 bases at V and 1 base at J, leaving 4 bases unmatched. Germline CDR1 is MDHEN and CDR2 is SYDVKM. The CDR3 DNA reads as TGTGCCAGCAGCGTTAGCGGGATCCAAGAGACCCAGTACTTC. Amino acid sequence: CASSVSGIQETQYF.